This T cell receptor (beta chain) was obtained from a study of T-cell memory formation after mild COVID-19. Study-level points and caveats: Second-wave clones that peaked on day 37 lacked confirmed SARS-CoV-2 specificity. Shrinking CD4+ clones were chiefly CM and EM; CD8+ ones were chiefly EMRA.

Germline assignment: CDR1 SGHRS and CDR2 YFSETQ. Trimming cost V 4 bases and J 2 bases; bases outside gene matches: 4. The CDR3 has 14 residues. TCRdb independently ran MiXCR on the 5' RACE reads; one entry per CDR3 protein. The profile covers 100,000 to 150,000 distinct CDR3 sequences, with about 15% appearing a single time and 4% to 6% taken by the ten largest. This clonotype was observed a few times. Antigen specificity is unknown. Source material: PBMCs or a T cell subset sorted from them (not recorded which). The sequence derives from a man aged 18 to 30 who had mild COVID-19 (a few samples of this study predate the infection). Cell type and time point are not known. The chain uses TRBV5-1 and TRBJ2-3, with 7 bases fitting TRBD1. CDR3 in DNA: TGCGCCAGCAGCGTGGACAGGCCCACAGATACGCAGTATTTT. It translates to CASSVDRPTDTQYF.